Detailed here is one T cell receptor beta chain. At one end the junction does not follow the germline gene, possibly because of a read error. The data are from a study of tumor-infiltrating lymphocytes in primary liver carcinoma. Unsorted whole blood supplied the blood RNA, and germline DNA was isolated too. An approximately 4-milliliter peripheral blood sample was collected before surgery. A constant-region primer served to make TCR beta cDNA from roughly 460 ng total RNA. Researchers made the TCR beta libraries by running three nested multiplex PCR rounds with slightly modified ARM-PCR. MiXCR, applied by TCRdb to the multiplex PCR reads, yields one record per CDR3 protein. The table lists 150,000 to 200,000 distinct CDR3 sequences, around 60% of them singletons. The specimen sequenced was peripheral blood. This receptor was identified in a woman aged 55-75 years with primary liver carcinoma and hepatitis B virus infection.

DNA for the CDR3: TGTGCCAGCACCTTAGGATCGCGCGTGTCCTACGAGCAGCACTTC. It specifies CASTLGSRVSYEQHF. V is TRBV11-1 and J is TRBJ2-7; no definite D call. Looked up from germline, CDR1 is SGHAT and CDR2 is FQDESV (reference sequence). The CDR3 totals 15 residues.